A selection of T cell receptor beta chains follows, all from one sample in a study of Tregs in tolerant kidney transplant recipients. Assay used: immunoSEQ multiplex PCR; TCRdb lists only in-frame clones, some missing. The repertoire holds around 75,000 clones, roughly nine tenths seen once, with roughly 0.4% in the top ten. The starting material was CD4+ T cells from blood, obtained before the transplant. The receptors were sampled from a human donor who received a combined kidney and bone marrow transplant. Each CDR3 is given with its conserved first and last residue. Each record gives: V gene, D gene, J gene, clone size, CDR3 DNA, CDR3 protein. D genes are given only for firm matches. A row's size may be missing; if present it is once, few, many or a size class.

v_call: TRBV11-3; d_call: NA; j_call: TRBJ2-3; clone_size: NA; cdr3_nt: TGTGCCAGCAGCTTGTCAGTCACAGATACGCAGTATTTT; cdr3_aa: CASSLSVTDTQYF
v_call: TRBV7-2; d_call: NA; j_call: TRBJ1-2; clone_size: NA; cdr3_nt: TGTGCCAGCGTTGCGCGGGCCGGGGTCGGATATGGCTACACCTTC; cdr3_aa: CASVARAGVGYGYTF
v_call: TRBV11-2; d_call: TRBD2; j_call: TRBJ2-5; clone_size: NA; cdr3_nt: TGTGCCAGCAGCCCCAACGGGCGACTAGCGGGAGAGACCCAGTACTTC; cdr3_aa: CASSPNGRLAGETQYF
v_call: TRBV23-1; d_call: NA; j_call: TRBJ1-5; clone_size: once; cdr3_nt: TGCGCCAGCAGTCAATCGGGCAGCGGGCAGCCCCAGCATTTT; cdr3_aa: CASSQSGSGQPQHF
v_call: TRBV18; d_call: TRBD2; j_call: TRBJ2-7; clone_size: NA; cdr3_nt: TGTGCCAGCTCACGGAGCGGGAGCAGCTCCTACGAGCAGTACTTC; cdr3_aa: CASSRSGSSSYEQYF
v_call: TRBV18; d_call: NA; j_call: TRBJ1-1; clone_size: once; cdr3_nt: TGTGCCAGCTCACCAGCGGCGGCTGGGAACACTGAAGCTTTCTTT; cdr3_aa: CASSPAAAGNTEAFF
v_call: TRBV30; d_call: NA; j_call: TRBJ1-1; clone_size: NA; cdr3_nt: TGTGCCTGGATTGGGGGGACGGCTGAAGCTTTCTTT; cdr3_aa: CAWIGGTAEAFF
v_call: TRBV14; d_call: NA; j_call: TRBJ2-5; clone_size: NA; cdr3_nt: TGTGCCAGCGGAGGAGGTCTGGAGACCCAGTACTTC; cdr3_aa: CASGGGLETQYF
v_call: TRBV28; d_call: NA; j_call: TRBJ1-2; clone_size: NA; cdr3_nt: TGTGCCAGCAGTTCCGCCCAGGGTCGGCACGGCTACACCTTC; cdr3_aa: CASSSAQGRHGYTF
v_call: TRBV4-3; d_call: NA; j_call: TRBJ2-3; clone_size: NA; cdr3_nt: TGCGCCAGCAGCCAAGCCCCTCGAGGCACAGATACGCAGTATTTT; cdr3_aa: CASSQAPRGTDTQYF
v_call: TRBV2; d_call: NA; j_call: TRBJ1-5; clone_size: NA; cdr3_nt: TGTGCCAGCAGTCTGACAGAGAATCAGCCCCAGCATTTT; cdr3_aa: CASSLTENQPQHF
v_call: TRBV7-9; d_call: NA; j_call: TRBJ1-4; clone_size: NA; cdr3_nt: TGTGCCCGGGAGCAGGATGAAAAACTGTTTTTT; cdr3_aa: CAREQDEKLFF
v_call: TRBV10-3; d_call: TRBD2; j_call: TRBJ2-5; clone_size: NA; cdr3_nt: TGTGCCATCAGTGGCGGGGGGGAAGAGACCCAGTACTTC; cdr3_aa: CAISGGGEETQYF
v_call: TRBV30; d_call: NA; j_call: TRBJ2-1; clone_size: once; cdr3_nt: TGTGCCTCCAACCTAGCGAATGAGCAGTTCTTC; cdr3_aa: CASNLANEQFF
v_call: TRBV5-1; d_call: NA; j_call: TRBJ2-3; clone_size: few; cdr3_nt: TGCGCCAGCAGCTTGGGGCTACAGGCCGGCGGTACGCAGTATTTT; cdr3_aa: CASSLGLQAGGTQYF
v_call: TRBV5-4; d_call: TRBD2; j_call: TRBJ2-7; clone_size: NA; cdr3_nt: TGTGCCAGCAGCCTCCGACTAGCCGGCGAGCAGTACTTC; cdr3_aa: CASSLRLAGEQYF
v_call: TRBV7-9; d_call: NA; j_call: TRBJ2-5; clone_size: NA; cdr3_nt: TGTGCCAGCAGCGGGAGAGGGGGAGAGACCCAGTACTTC; cdr3_aa: CASSGRGGETQYF
v_call: TRBV19; d_call: NA; j_call: TRBJ1-1; clone_size: NA; cdr3_nt: TGTGCCAGTAGTATAGATATGCACGCCGGGGCTTTCTTT; cdr3_aa: CASSIDMHAGAFF
v_call: TRBV2; d_call: NA; j_call: TRBJ1-2; clone_size: NA; cdr3_nt: TGTGCCAGCAGTGAAGGGTTTTGGGGGGGTGGGTATGGCTACACCTTC; cdr3_aa: CASSEGFWGGGYGYTF
v_call: TRBV29-1; d_call: TRBD1; j_call: TRBJ1-1; clone_size: NA; cdr3_nt: TGCAGCGGAGGGGGCTACGGGACTGAAGCTTTCTTT; cdr3_aa: CSGGGYGTEAFF
v_call: TRBV10-3; d_call: TRBD2; j_call: TRBJ2-2; clone_size: once; cdr3_nt: TGTGCCACACTAGCGGGAGGGCCGAGCACCGGGGAGCTGTTTTTT; cdr3_aa: CATLAGGPSTGELFF
v_call: TRBV7-9; d_call: TRBD1; j_call: TRBJ2-7; clone_size: NA; cdr3_nt: TGTGCCAGCAGCCTTGGGGTCGGGACAGGGGTCTACGAGCAGTACTTC; cdr3_aa: CASSLGVGTGVYEQYF
v_call: TRBV7-2; d_call: TRBD1; j_call: TRBJ2-7; clone_size: NA; cdr3_nt: TGTGCCAGCAGCTCAAGATCCCGTCAGACAGGGGATAAGGCCTACGAGCAGTACTTC; cdr3_aa: CASSSRSRQTGDKAYEQYF
v_call: TRBV15; d_call: TRBD2; j_call: TRBJ2-1; clone_size: NA; cdr3_nt: TGTGCCACCAGCAGAGATCAGGAAAAAGGCGGGAGGGCCCGTAATGAGCAGTTCTTC; cdr3_aa: CATSRDQEKGGRARNEQFF
v_call: TRBV28; d_call: NA; j_call: TRBJ2-5; clone_size: NA; cdr3_nt: TGTGCCAGCAGTTTTTCCGGGGAGCGAGAGACCCAGTACTTC; cdr3_aa: CASSFSGERETQYF
v_call: TRBV10-3; d_call: TRBD1; j_call: TRBJ1-1; clone_size: NA; cdr3_nt: TGTGCCATCAGTGAAAACAGGGGAATCACTGAAGCTTTCTTT; cdr3_aa: CAISENRGITEAFF
v_call: TRBV2; d_call: NA; j_call: TRBJ1-5; clone_size: NA; cdr3_nt: TGTGCCAGCAGCCCCACAGATCAGCCCCAGCATTTT; cdr3_aa: CASSPTDQPQHF
v_call: TRBV5-1; d_call: TRBD2; j_call: TRBJ2-2; clone_size: many; cdr3_nt: TGCGCCAGCAGCGTTAGCGGGAGTGTAACCGGGGAGCTGTTTTTT; cdr3_aa: CASSVSGSVTGELFF
v_call: TRBV19; d_call: TRBD1; j_call: TRBJ2-7; clone_size: NA; cdr3_nt: TGTGCCAGTAGTAAGAGACAGGGATCTTGGGAGCAGTACTTC; cdr3_aa: CASSKRQGSWEQYF
v_call: TRBV6-5; d_call: NA; j_call: TRBJ2-1; clone_size: NA; cdr3_nt: TGTGCCAGCAGTCCCCTGGGCGCGTCGGATGAGCAGTTCTTC; cdr3_aa: CASSPLGASDEQFF
v_call: TRBV10-2; d_call: NA; j_call: TRBJ2-2; clone_size: NA; cdr3_nt: TGCGCCAGCAGTGATAGCGTTTTTACCGGGGAGCTGTTTTTT; cdr3_aa: CASSDSVFTGELFF
v_call: TRBV5-4; d_call: NA; j_call: TRBJ2-5; clone_size: NA; cdr3_nt: TGTGCCAGCAGCCCTCCGGGAACTAGGAGGGAAGAGACCCAGTACTTC; cdr3_aa: CASSPPGTRREETQYF
v_call: TRBV2; d_call: NA; j_call: TRBJ1-5; clone_size: few; cdr3_nt: TGTGCCAGCAGTGGATCAGGAAATCAGCCCCAGCATTTT; cdr3_aa: CASSGSGNQPQHF
v_call: TRBV19; d_call: NA; j_call: TRBJ2-7; clone_size: NA; cdr3_nt: TGTGCCAGTAGTTTGAGGGCAGCCTACGAGCAGTACTTC; cdr3_aa: CASSLRAAYEQYF
v_call: TRBV7-3; d_call: TRBD2; j_call: TRBJ2-2; clone_size: NA; cdr3_nt: TGTGCCAGCAGCTTCTCGACTAGCGGGAACACCGGGGAGCTGTTTTTT; cdr3_aa: CASSFSTSGNTGELFF
v_call: TRBV28; d_call: TRBD1; j_call: TRBJ1-4; clone_size: NA; cdr3_nt: TGTGCCAGCAGGCGGGACAGGGGGCGGGTTGAAAAACTGTTTTTT; cdr3_aa: CASRRDRGRVEKLFF
v_call: TRBV15; d_call: TRBD2; j_call: TRBJ2-5; clone_size: once; cdr3_nt: TGTGCCACCAGCAGAGCCGGACTAGCGGAAGAGACCCAGTACTTC; cdr3_aa: CATSRAGLAEETQYF
v_call: TRBV5-1; d_call: TRBD1; j_call: TRBJ1-5; clone_size: NA; cdr3_nt: TGCGCCAGCAGCTTGTTGGGACAGGAGAGTCAGCCCCAGCATTTT; cdr3_aa: CASSLLGQESQPQHF
v_call: TRBV4-1; d_call: NA; j_call: TRBJ2-2; clone_size: NA; cdr3_nt: TGCGCCAGCAGCCTCGAGGGGATGGGGGCTTGGCGGGAGCTGTTTTTT; cdr3_aa: CASSLEGMGAWRELFF
v_call: TRBV30; d_call: TRBD2; j_call: TRBJ2-1; clone_size: NA; cdr3_nt: TGTGCCTGGAGTGGCGACCGGGGGGTTGATGAGCAGTTCTTC; cdr3_aa: CAWSGDRGVDEQFF
v_call: TRBV25-1; d_call: TRBD2; j_call: TRBJ2-1; clone_size: NA; cdr3_nt: TGTGCCAGCAGTGATAAAGCGGGAGCACGAAATGAGCAGTTCTTC; cdr3_aa: CASSDKAGARNEQFF
v_call: TRBV12-5; d_call: TRBD1; j_call: TRBJ2-2; clone_size: NA; cdr3_nt: TGTGCTAGTGGCACCGACAGGGCACCGAACACCGGGGAGCTGTTTTTT; cdr3_aa: CASGTDRAPNTGELFF
v_call: TRBV5-6; d_call: TRBD2; j_call: TRBJ2-7; clone_size: NA; cdr3_nt: TGTGCCAGCAGCTCCCTAGCGGGAGCGGCGTACGAGCAGTACTTC; cdr3_aa: CASSSLAGAAYEQYF
v_call: TRBV2; d_call: TRBD2; j_call: TRBJ2-2; clone_size: NA; cdr3_nt: TGTGCCAGCAGTGATGCTAGCGGCCTCACCGGGGAGCTGTTTTTT; cdr3_aa: CASSDASGLTGELFF
v_call: TRBV28; d_call: NA; j_call: TRBJ2-6; clone_size: NA; cdr3_nt: TGTGCCAGCAGGGGAGACCTCTCTGGGGCCAACGTCCTGACTTTC; cdr3_aa: CASRGDLSGANVLTF
v_call: TRBV6-6; d_call: NA; j_call: TRBJ1-1; clone_size: NA; cdr3_nt: TGTGCCAGTGGGTACCAGGAGGGGCCTGAAGCTTTCTTT; cdr3_aa: CASGYQEGPEAFF
v_call: TRBV7-2; d_call: NA; j_call: TRBJ1-4; clone_size: NA; cdr3_nt: TGTGCCAGCAGCCCCCGGCGGGGGGTTAATGAAAAACTGTTTTTT; cdr3_aa: CASSPRRGVNEKLFF
v_call: TRBV28; d_call: NA; j_call: TRBJ2-7; clone_size: NA; cdr3_nt: TGTGCCAGCAGTTTAAACGGGGTACTAGCTTACGAGCAGTACTTC; cdr3_aa: CASSLNGVLAYEQYF
v_call: TRBV28; d_call: TRBD1; j_call: TRBJ2-7; clone_size: NA; cdr3_nt: TGTGCCAGCAGTTCAACAGGGGCTCGGGACGAGCAGTACTTC; cdr3_aa: CASSSTGARDEQYF
v_call: TRBV30; d_call: NA; j_call: TRBJ1-1; clone_size: once; cdr3_nt: TGTGCCTGGAGTCCGACAGGTGAGAACACTGAAGCTTTCTTT; cdr3_aa: CAWSPTGENTEAFF
v_call: TRBV30; d_call: TRBD2; j_call: TRBJ2-1; clone_size: NA; cdr3_nt: TGTGCCTGGATTATGACTAGCGGAGAGCAGTTCTTC; cdr3_aa: CAWIMTSGEQFF
v_call: TRBV5-4; d_call: TRBD2; j_call: TRBJ2-1; clone_size: NA; cdr3_nt: TGTGCCAGCAGCCCCGGGAGGGAGCAGTTCTTC; cdr3_aa: CASSPGREQFF
v_call: TRBV27; d_call: NA; j_call: TRBJ2-3; clone_size: NA; cdr3_nt: TGTGCCAGCGTGAGACCCCCAGGGGGCACAGATACGCAGTATTTT; cdr3_aa: CASVRPPGGTDTQYF
v_call: TRBV7-9; d_call: TRBD1; j_call: TRBJ2-6; clone_size: NA; cdr3_nt: TGTGCCAGCAGCTCCCCCAGGACAGGGTCCCCTGGGGCCAACGTCCTGACTTTC; cdr3_aa: CASSSPRTGSPGANVLTF
v_call: TRBV18; d_call: NA; j_call: TRBJ2-3; clone_size: NA; cdr3_nt: TGTGCCAGCTCACTGTTCCCCGGGGTGAGCGCAGATACGCAGTATTTT; cdr3_aa: CASSLFPGVSADTQYF
v_call: TRBV10-3; d_call: TRBD2; j_call: TRBJ2-7; clone_size: NA; cdr3_nt: TGTGCCATCAGTCAGACTAGCGGGAGGGGAATTATCTCCTACGAGCAGTACTTC; cdr3_aa: CAISQTSGRGIISYEQYF
v_call: TRBV6-5; d_call: TRBD1; j_call: TRBJ1-5; clone_size: NA; cdr3_nt: TGTGCCAGCAGTGAATTGGACAGGGAAGAGCCCCAGCATTTT; cdr3_aa: CASSELDREEPQHF